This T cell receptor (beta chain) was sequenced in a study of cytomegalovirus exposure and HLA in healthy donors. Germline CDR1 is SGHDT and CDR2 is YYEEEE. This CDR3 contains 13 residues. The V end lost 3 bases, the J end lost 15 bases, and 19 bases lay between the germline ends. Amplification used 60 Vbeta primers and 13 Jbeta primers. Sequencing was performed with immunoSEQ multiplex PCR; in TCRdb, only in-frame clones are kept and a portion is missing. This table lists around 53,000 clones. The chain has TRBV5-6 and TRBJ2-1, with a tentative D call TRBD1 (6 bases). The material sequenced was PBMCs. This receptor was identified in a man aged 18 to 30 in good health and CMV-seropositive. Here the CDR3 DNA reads TGTGCCAGCAGCTGGGGACAAACAGGGATTGGGTTCTTC. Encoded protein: CASSWGQTGIGFF.